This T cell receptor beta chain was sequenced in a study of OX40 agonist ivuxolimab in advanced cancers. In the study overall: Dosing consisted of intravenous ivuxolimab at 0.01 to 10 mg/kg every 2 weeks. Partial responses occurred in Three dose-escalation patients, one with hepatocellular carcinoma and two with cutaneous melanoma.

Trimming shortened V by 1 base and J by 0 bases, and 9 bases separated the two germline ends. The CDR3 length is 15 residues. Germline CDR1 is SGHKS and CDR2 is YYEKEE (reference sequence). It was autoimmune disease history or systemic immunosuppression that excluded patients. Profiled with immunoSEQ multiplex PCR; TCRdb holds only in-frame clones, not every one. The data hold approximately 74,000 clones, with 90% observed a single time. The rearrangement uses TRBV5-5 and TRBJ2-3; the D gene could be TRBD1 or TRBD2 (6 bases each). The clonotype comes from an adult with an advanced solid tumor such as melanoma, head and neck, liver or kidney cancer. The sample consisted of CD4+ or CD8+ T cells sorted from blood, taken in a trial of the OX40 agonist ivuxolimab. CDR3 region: CASSLSGASTDTQYF. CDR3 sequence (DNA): TGTGCCAGCAGCTTGTCGGGGGCTAGCACAGATACGCAGTATTTT.